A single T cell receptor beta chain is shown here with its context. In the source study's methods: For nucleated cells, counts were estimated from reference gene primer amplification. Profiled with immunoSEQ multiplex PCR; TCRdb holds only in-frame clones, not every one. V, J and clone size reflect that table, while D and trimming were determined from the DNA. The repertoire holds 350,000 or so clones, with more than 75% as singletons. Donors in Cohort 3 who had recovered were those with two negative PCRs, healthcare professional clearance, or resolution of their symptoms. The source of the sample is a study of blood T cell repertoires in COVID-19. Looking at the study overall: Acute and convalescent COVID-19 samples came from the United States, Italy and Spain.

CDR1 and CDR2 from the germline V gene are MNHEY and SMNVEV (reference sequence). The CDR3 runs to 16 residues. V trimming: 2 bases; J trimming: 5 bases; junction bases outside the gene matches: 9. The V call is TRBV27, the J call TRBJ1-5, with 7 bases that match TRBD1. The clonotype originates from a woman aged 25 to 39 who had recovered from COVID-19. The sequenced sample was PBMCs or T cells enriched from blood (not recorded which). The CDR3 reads CASSLNNRGSDQPQHF. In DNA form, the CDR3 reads TGTGCCAGCAGTTTAAACAACAGGGGTTCGGATCAGCCCCAGCATTTT.